This T cell receptor beta chain was captured by sequencing in a study of T cell responses to AZD1222 COVID-19 vaccine (dated by TCRdb to about 2021). Some background on the complete study: AZD1222 recipients with second doses at about 4 weeks or about 12 weeks were pooled, because spike-specific TCR depth and breadth did not differ between schedules. Enrollment into the trials was organized by age into subgroups of 18-55, 56-69 and 70-plus years, and those subgroups contained around 150, 28 and 57 TCR-sequenced participants, respectively. A total of 230 to 250 trial participants underwent TCR sequencing, of whom about 210 had received two doses of AZD1222 and around 25 had received two doses of the MenACWY control vaccine. Paper-wide results and their limitations: Because no day 14 peak-response samples were available, the repertoires could be characterized only after the peak T cell response. Nearly half of unique spike-specific TCRs reportedly recognized epitopes outside regions mutated in the B.1.351 and B.1.1.7 variants. In the small 56-69-year group, the increase in depth fell short of significance, most likely because of low power. After two AZD1222 doses, both the breadth and the depth of spike-specific TCRs were significantly higher than at day 0 and than in MenACWY recipients. Only a handful of AZD1222 recipients were SARS-CoV-2 seropositive at baseline, limiting conclusions about previously exposed vaccinees. Most participants were white British and females outnumbered males, and the authors suggested that clonal diversity may have been underestimated. The whole spike protein was spanned by vaccine-associated CD4 TCRs, and dominant responses were seen in regions 160-218 and 743-854.

On this clone itself: Its target antigen remains unknown. Per-base quality was not reported, and no clone a single base away is much larger than it.

Taken with the paper, the label for time point translates to: baseline before first vaccination. Vaccinee samples were obtained from the UK trials COV001 and COV002, which included a single-blind randomized controlled phase 2/3 trial of AZD1222 (ChAdOx1 nCoV-19) in healthy adults. Trial participant PBMC samples were collected at day 0 and day 28 after the second dose for TCRbeta chain sequencing. CDR1 and CDR2 (MDHEN, SYDVKM) derive from the germline V gene. Trimming removed 1 base from V and 3 bases from J, leaving 6 bases between the germline ends. The CDR3 sequence holds 13 residues, the cysteine and phenylalanine included. Only the CDR3 DNA stays, 39 bases, in frame from base 1. The CDR3 regions of human TCRbeta chains were analyzed by immunosequencing. As for the original processing: Repertoire TCRs were checked for matches against a reference library of SARS-CoV-2-specific TCRs that had been generated using the MIRA antigen-specificity platform. Breadth was defined as the fraction of unique TCRs that were SARS-CoV-2-associated, and depth was defined as the fraction of total T cells that were SARS-CoV-2-associated. Using the MIRA data, each spike-specific TCR was mapped to the spike region that the TCR reacts to and placed in a CD4 or CD8 class. Log10-transformed breadth and depth values were compared by one-way ANOVA with Sidak's multiple comparisons tests. TCRdb limited this immuneACCESS table to in-frame rearrangements with V and J called. A share of clones is missing; checked studies link under half to unresolved V genes, and the rest is unexplained. V and J calls and clone size are copied from that table; D and trimming were computed from the DNA. Counted in this sample were about 73,000 clones; 70% to 90% of them appeared once. The ten most abundant clones make up less than 20% of the sample.

The source is an adult in good health. The rearranged chain carries TRBV28 and TRBJ1-2, with a weak D call of TRBD1 (6 bases match). This sample comprised peripheral blood, obtained on day 0 of AZD1222 vaccination. CDR3 protein: CASSLYRDYGYTF. The DNA sequence is given as TGTGCCAGCAGTTTATACAGGGACTATGGCTACACCTTC.